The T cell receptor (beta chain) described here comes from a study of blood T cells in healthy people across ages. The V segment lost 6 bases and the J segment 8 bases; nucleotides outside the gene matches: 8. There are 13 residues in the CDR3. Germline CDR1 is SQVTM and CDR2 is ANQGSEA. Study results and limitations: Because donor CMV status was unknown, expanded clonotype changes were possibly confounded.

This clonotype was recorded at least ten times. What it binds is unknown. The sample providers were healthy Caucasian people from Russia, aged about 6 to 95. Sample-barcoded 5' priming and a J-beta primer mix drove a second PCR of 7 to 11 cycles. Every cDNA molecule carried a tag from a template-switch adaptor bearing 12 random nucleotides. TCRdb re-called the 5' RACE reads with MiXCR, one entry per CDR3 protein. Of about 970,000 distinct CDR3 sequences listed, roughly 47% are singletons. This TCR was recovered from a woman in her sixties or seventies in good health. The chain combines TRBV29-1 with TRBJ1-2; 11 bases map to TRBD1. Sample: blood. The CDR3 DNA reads TGCAGCGTCCTCGGACAGGGGGCTAGGGGCTACACCTTC. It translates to CSVLGQGARGYTF.